Below, 27 T cell receptor beta chains from the same sample are listed, as sequenced in a study of T cell responses to AZD1222 COVID-19 vaccine. Some clones are missing from TCRdb's copy, which holds only in-frame ones; the method was immunoSEQ multiplex PCR. The data hold roughly 140,000 clones, with about 90% observed a single time. This specimen was peripheral blood, taken 28 days after the second AZD1222 dose. These receptors originate from an adult who received the AZD1222 COVID-19 vaccine.

The chain has TRBV6-1 and TRBJ2-7, with D uncertain. The V end lost 0 bases, the J end lost 2 bases, and 11 bases lay between the germline ends. This CDR3 comprises 15 residues. Germline V gene lookup returns CDR1 MNHNS and CDR2 SASEGT. The CDR3 is CASSEAGSVTYEQYF. Written as DNA, the CDR3 is TGTGCCAGCAGTGAAGCGGGCAGCGTAACCTACGAGCAGTACTTC.

The chain links TRBV24-1 to TRBJ2-2; D is tentatively TRBD1 or TRBD2 (5 bases each). The CDR3 consists of 15 residues. Trimming removed 3 bases at V and 8 bases at J, with 15 bases between. Germline CDR1 is KGHDR and CDR2 is SFDVKD. CDR3 DNA: TGTGCCACCAGTGATCCCGGGACCACCGGGGGGGAGCTGTTTTTT. Protein: CATSDPGTTGGELFF.

This clone was seen only once. The chain uses TRBV23-1 and TRBJ2-3; D is unresolved. TRBV23-1 belongs to the ORF category, with a function that is uncertain. With 6 bases removed from V and 6 bases from J, the gap between germline ends came to 13 bases. This CDR3 spans 13 amino acids. The DNA for the CDR3 is TGCGCCAGCAGGCACGTCGAACAGGATACGCAGTATTTT. It encodes CASRHVEQDTQYF.

The CDR3 DNA reads TGCGCCAGCAGTCCCACAGGGGAACTCCAAGAGACCCAGTACTTC. Translation: CASSPTGELQETQYF. The genes are TRBV23-1 and TRBJ2-5; TRBD1 agrees at 7 bases. TRBV23-1 is classed as an ORF, of uncertain function. CDR3 length equals 15 residues. V dropped 4 bases and J dropped 1; count of bases not matched to a gene: 6.

Here the CDR3 DNA reads TGTGCCAGTAGTGCTCCGGGACAGGGGGGGTATGGCTACACCTTC. Its protein is CASSAPGQGGYGYTF. The chain carries TRBV19 and TRBJ1-2; TRBD1 matches at 11 bases. Germline V gene lookup returns CDR1 LNHDA and CDR2 SQIVND (reference sequence). This CDR3 contains 15 residues. Trimming cost V 5 bases and J 5 bases; bases outside gene matches: 7.

The chain employs TRBV19 and TRBJ1-2; no clear D gene. This CDR3 is 13 amino acids long. The V gene lost 6 bases and the J gene lost 8 bases, with 16 bases spanning the gap. Looked up from germline, CDR1 is LNHDA and CDR2 is SQIVND (reference sequence). In DNA form, the CDR3 reads TGTGCCAGTAGCCCCGGCTGGGGTTTAGGCTACACCTTC. The encoded protein is CASSPGWGLGYTF. The variable domain in full, completed from reference TRBV19 and TRBJ1-2, reads DGGITQSPKYLFRKEGQNVTLSCEQNLNHDAMYWYRQDPGQGLRLIYYSQIVNDFQKGDIAEGYSVSREKKESFPLTVTSAQKNPTAFYLCASSPGWGLGYTFGSGTRLTVV.

The J gene is TRBJ1-2, the V gene TRBV19, with a tentative D call TRBD1 (5 bases). CDR3 length equals 15 residues. The V gene lost 6 bases and the J gene lost 4 bases, with 18 bases spanning the gap. Germline lookup yields CDR1 LNHDA and CDR2 SQIVND (reference sequence). The CDR3 DNA is TGTGCCAGTAGAGCCTGGGGGAGTTTTGGCTATGGCTACACCTTC. It yields the protein CASRAWGSFGYGYTF.

This chain uses TRBV30 with TRBJ2-2; maybe TRBD2 (6 bases). Germline CDR1 GTSNPN, CDR2 SVGIG (reference sequence). The CDR3 is made up of 17 amino acids. The V end was cut by 4 bases, the J end by 0 bases, with 18 bases between. The CDR3 spells CAWNGGRIQANTGELFF. The CDR3, as DNA: TGTGCCTGGAACGGGGGACGCATTCAAGCGAACACCGGGGAGCTGTTTTTT.

This chain uses TRBV27 with TRBJ2-3; 7 bases align to TRBD1. The ends lost 7 bases at V and 6 bases at J; junction bases unmatched: 13. The CDR3 extends over 15 amino acids. CDR1 and CDR2 from the germline V gene are MNHEY and SMNVEV (reference sequence). Here the CDR3 reads CASIPRTGELDTQYF. In nucleotides, the CDR3 is TGTGCCAGCATCCCCCGAACAGGGGAATTGGATACGCAGTATTTT.

The CDR3 DNA follows: TGCGCCAGCAGCTTAGTTTCCGGGACTACCACCAGCGGGGGGAAGCAGTTCTTC. This sequence encodes CASSLVSGTTTSGGKQFF. The V and J genes are TRBV5-1 and TRBJ2-1, with 9 bases fitting TRBD2. J lost 11 bases, V lost 2 bases, and 20 bases had no gene match. The CDR3 sequence is 18 residues long. From germline, CDR1 is SGHRS and CDR2 YFSETQ.

This clone was found once. The chain couples TRBV4-1 to TRBJ2-1; D is uncertain. Trimming pared 0 bases from V and 9 bases from J, leaving 9 bases between. The CDR3 extends over 13 amino acids. The germline V gene encodes CDR1 MGHRA and CDR2 YSYEKL. CDR3 region: CASSQETLPEQFF. CDR3 DNA sequence: TGCGCCAGCAGCCAAGAGACGTTACCTGAGCAGTTCTTC.

The CDR3 sequence is CSTGGTGTYEQYF. Written as DNA, the CDR3 is TGCAGCACGGGCGGGACAGGGACTTACGAGCAGTACTTC. The chain is built from TRBV29-1 and TRBJ2-7; 9 bases agree with TRBD1. Germline CDR1 is SQVTM and CDR2 is ANQGSEA. The CDR3 is 13 residues long. V lost 8 bases, J lost 4 bases, and 9 bases stayed unmatched.

This clone was recorded once. V gene TRBV29-1 combines with J gene TRBJ2-7; weak D call: TRBD1 (5 bases). CDR1 and CDR2 from the germline V gene are SQVTM and ANQGSEA. V lost 4 bases and J 3 bases, leaving 7 bases between the germline ends. CDR3 length equals 11 residues. The CDR3 is CSVGQSYEQYF. The CDR3 DNA sequence: TGCAGCGTTGGACAGAGCTACGAGCAGTACTTC.

The V gene is TRBV28, the J gene TRBJ1-2, with a weak D call TRBD1 (5 bases). V gave up 6 bases and J gave up 8 bases, with 19 bases separating them. CDR1 and CDR2 (germline): MDHEN, SYDVKM. This CDR3 has 14 residues. For the CDR3, the DNA is TGTGCCAGCAGCCCGGGGGGTGAGGGAAGAGGCTACACCTTC. This codes for CASSPGGEGRGYTF.

The chain joins TRBV5-1 to TRBJ2-5; 12 nucleotides line up with TRBD2. Germline V gene sequence: CDR1 SGHRS, CDR2 YFSETQ. CDR3 length equals 15 residues. V lost 3 bases to trimming and J lost 3 bases; unmatched junction nucleotides: 3. Here the CDR3 reads CASSSGLAGKETQYF. CDR3 in DNA: TGCGCCAGCAGCTCAGGACTAGCGGGGAAAGAGACCCAGTACTTC. Full variable domain (rest looked up from reference TRBV5-1 and TRBJ2-5): KAGVTQTPRYLIKTRGQQVTLSCSPISGHRSVSWYQQTPGQGLQFLFEYFSETQRNKGNFPGRFSGRQFSNSRSEMNVSTLELGDSALYLCASSSGLAGKETQYFGPGTRLLVL.

The V gene is TRBV27, the J gene TRBJ1-2; no definite D call. The germline V gene has CDR1 MNHEY and CDR2 SMNVEV (reference sequence). The CDR3 consists of 11 residues. With 6 bases removed from V and 5 bases from J, the gap between germline ends came to 7 bases. For the CDR3, the DNA is TGTGCCAGCAGCTCCGGATATGGCTACACCTTC. Translated, it gives CASSSGYGYTF.

This chain joins TRBV6-5 and TRBJ1-6, with D perhaps matching TRBD1 (6 bases). CDR3 length: 15 amino acids. CDR1 is MNHEY and CDR2 is SVGAGI in the germline V gene. V dropped 5 bases and J dropped 7 bases, with 15 bases sitting between them. The CDR3 nucleotides are TGTGCCAGCAGTACCGTAGGGGGGGCGAATTCACCCCTCCACTTT. Protein: CASSTVGGANSPLHF.

In DNA, the CDR3 is TGTGCCAGCAGTGCTGGAACAGGGATTTTTAACTATGGCTACACCTTC. Translation gives CASSAGTGIFNYGYTF. The chain links TRBV6-1 to TRBJ1-2; a weak D match, TRBD1 (6 bases). Germline lookup yields CDR1 MNHNS and CDR2 SASEGT. The ends were cut back, 4 bases at V and 1 base at J, with 16 bases in the middle. CDR3 size: 16 residues.

This chain uses TRBV7-2 with TRBJ1-3, with D uncertain. V was trimmed by 4 bases and J by 8 bases, leaving 24 bases between them. CDR3 length: 17 amino acids. Germline V gene data show CDR1 as SGHTA and CDR2 as FQGNSA. CDR3: CASSSDLRTLNRDTIYF. Here the CDR3 DNA reads TGTGCCAGCAGCTCCGACCTTCGGACTCTTAACCGGGACACCATATATTTT. The variable domain in full, with the rest retrieved from reference TRBV7-2 and TRBJ1-3, is GAGVSQSPSNKVTEKGKDVELRCDPISGHTALYWYRQSLGQGLEFLIYFQGNSAPDKSGLPSDRFSAERTGGSVSTLTIQRTQQEDSAVYLCASSSDLRTLNRDTIYFGEGSWLTVV.

DNA of the CDR3: TGTGCCAGCAGCCCCCGGGCTAGCGGGACTGGCGAGCAGTACTTC. This codes for CASSPRASGTGEQYF. The gene calls are TRBV11-2 and TRBJ2-7; 9 bases match TRBD2. V lost 5 bases to trimming and J lost 6 bases; unmatched junction nucleotides: 11. From germline, CDR1 is SGHAT and CDR2 FQNNGV. This CDR3 spans 15 amino acids. Full variable domain (rest looked up from reference TRBV11-2 and TRBJ2-7): EAGVAQSPRYKIIEKRQSVAFWCNPISGHATLYWYQQILGQGPKLLIQFQNNGVVDDSQLPKDRFSAERLKGVDSTLKIQPAKLEDSAVYLCASSPRASGTGEQYFGPGTRLTVT.

The rearrangement uses TRBV28 and TRBJ1-5; 7 positions match TRBD1. Germline CDR1 and CDR2: MDHEN and SYDVKM. The trim removed 7 bases at V and 5 bases at J, leaving 8 bases unmatched. The CDR3 runs to 14 residues. DNA for the CDR3: TGTGCCAGCAACACCGACAGGGCATATCAGCCCCAGCATTTT. This codes for CASNTDRAYQPQHF.

The rearrangement uses TRBV19 and TRBJ2-6; 9 bases match TRBD1. Unmatched junction bases numbered 12, after V lost 7 bases and J lost 2 bases. The germline V gene has CDR1 LNHDA and CDR2 SQIVND (reference sequence). The CDR3 spans 18 residues. The CDR3 sequence is CASTGTGLSVTGANVLTF. DNA of the CDR3: TGTGCCAGTACCGGGACAGGGCTTTCGGTGACTGGGGCCAACGTCCTGACTTTC.

This chain joins TRBV6-5 and TRBJ2-5; 11 bases fit TRBD1. There are 15 residues in the CDR3. Germline lookup yields CDR1 MNHEY and CDR2 SVGAGI. V shed 7 bases, J shed 5 bases, and the junction held 9 bases outside the gene matches. The DNA of the CDR3 is TGTGCCAGCACCCGGACAGGGGGCTTTGAGGAGACCCAGTACTTC. This codes for CASTRTGGFEETQYF.

This chain's CDR3 is CATSRNPQETQYF. The CDR3 DNA reads as TGTGCCACCAGCAGAAATCCCCAAGAGACCCAGTACTTC. V usage is TRBV15 and J usage is TRBJ2-5; D remains ambiguous. This CDR3 has 13 residues. Germline CDR1 and CDR2: LNHNV and YYDKDF (reference sequence). V lost 2 bases and J lost 1, with 5 bases in between.

V usage is TRBV28 and J usage is TRBJ1-2; D gene unclear. The CDR3 covers 14 residues. Trimming removed 5 bases at V and 10 bases at J, with 20 bases between. Germline V gene data show CDR1 as MDHEN and CDR2 as SYDVKM. CDR3 nucleotides: TGTGCCAGCAGTACCGGGAACCCCCGGAATTACTACACCTTC. It is translated as CASSTGNPRNYYTF.

The chain couples TRBV3-1 (or the pseudogene TRBV3-2) to TRBJ2-1; TRBD2 aligns across 13 bases. The germline V gene has CDR1 LGHDT and CDR2 YNNKEL (reference sequence). The CDR3 contains 17 residues. Trimming at V came to 4 bases and at J to 0 bases, leaving 3 bases not matched to a gene. DNA for the CDR3: TGTGCCAGCAGCCCTGGGACTAGCGGGGTCTCCTACAATGAGCAGTTCTTC. This encodes CASSPGTSGVSYNEQFF.

V gene TRBV5-6 combines with J gene TRBJ1-3; maybe TRBD1 (6 bases). The V end was cut by 4 bases, the J end by 0 bases, with 17 bases between. Per germline, CDR1 SGHDT and CDR2 YYEEEE. The CDR3 consists of 17 residues. CDR3 amino acids: CASSPLPGGSSGNTIYF. CDR3 coding DNA: TGTGCCAGCAGCCCCCTCCCTGGGGGCAGCTCTGGAAACACCATATATTTT.